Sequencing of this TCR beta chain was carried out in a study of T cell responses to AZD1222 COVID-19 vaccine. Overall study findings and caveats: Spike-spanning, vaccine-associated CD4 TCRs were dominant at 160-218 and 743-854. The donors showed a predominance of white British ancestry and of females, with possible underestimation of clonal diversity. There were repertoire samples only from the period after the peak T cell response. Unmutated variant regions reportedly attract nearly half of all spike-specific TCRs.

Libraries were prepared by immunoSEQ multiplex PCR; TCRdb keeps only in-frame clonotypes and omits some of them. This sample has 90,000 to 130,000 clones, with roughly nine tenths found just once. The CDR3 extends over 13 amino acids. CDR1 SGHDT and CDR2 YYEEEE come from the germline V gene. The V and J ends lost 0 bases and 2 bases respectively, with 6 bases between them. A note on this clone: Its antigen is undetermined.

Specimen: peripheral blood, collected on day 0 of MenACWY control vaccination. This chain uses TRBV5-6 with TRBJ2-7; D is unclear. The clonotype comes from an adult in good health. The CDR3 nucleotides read TGTGCCAGCAGCTTGGAGGGTACCTACGAGCAGTACTTC. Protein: CASSLEGTYEQYF.